This T cell receptor (beta chain) was sequenced during a study of T cells after yellow fever vaccination. Background on the study: Preparing low-cell-number fractions relied on SMART-Seq v4 Ultra Low Input.

Study-level findings and limits: Detected again after the booster were most primary-vaccination clones, at about 96% CD4 and about 90% CD8. By day 5 rather than day 15, the secondary response had peaked, though it was weaker. One caveat is that FACS-sorted repertoires could contain abundant clonotypes contaminating from the bulk population.

This clonotype was seen only a few times. Antigen specificity is unknown. TCRdb re-called the 5' RACE reads with MiXCR, one entry per CDR3 protein. The sample holds some 670,000 distinct CDR3 sequences, 9% to 15% seen once. This clonotype was sampled from a man aged 25-40 years who received the YFV17D yellow fever vaccine. Source: PBMCs, taken on the day of the yellow fever booster vaccination.

The CDR3, as DNA: TGCAGTGCAACTCCCCTAAGCGGGAAGCAAGAGACCCAGTACTTC. This translates into CSATPLSGKQETQYF. The J gene is TRBJ2-5, the V gene TRBV20-1; 7 bases align to TRBD2. J was trimmed by 2 bases and V by 6 bases; bases with no gene match: 12. This CDR3 region has 15 residues. Germline V gene data show CDR1 as DFQATT and CDR2 as SNEGSKA (reference sequence).